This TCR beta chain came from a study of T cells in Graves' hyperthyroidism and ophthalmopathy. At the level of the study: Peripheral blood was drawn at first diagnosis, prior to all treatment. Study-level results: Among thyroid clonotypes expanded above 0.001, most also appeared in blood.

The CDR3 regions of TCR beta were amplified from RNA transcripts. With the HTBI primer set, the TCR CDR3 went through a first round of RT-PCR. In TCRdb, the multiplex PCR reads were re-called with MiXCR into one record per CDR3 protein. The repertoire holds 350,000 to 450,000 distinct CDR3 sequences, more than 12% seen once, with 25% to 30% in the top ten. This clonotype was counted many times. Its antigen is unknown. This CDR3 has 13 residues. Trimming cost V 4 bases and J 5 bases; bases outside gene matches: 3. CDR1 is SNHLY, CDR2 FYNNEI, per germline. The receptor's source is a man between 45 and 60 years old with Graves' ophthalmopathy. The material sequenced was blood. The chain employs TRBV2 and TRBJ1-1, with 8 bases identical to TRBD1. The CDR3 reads CASSAQGGTEAFF. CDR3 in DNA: TGTGCCAGCAGTGCACAGGGGGGGACTGAAGCTTTCTTT.